These 7 T cell receptor beta chains originate from one sample sequenced in a study of shared T cell receptors in the human thymus. The assay was immunoSEQ multiplex PCR, and TCRdb's table has in-frame clones only and misses some. Of some 700,000 clones in the sample, roughly 88% were seen once. The data also belong to a second study, concerning human thymus T cells.

What was sequenced was thymocytes. The receptors stem from a boy in the first two years of life with a congenital heart defect.

The V gene is TRBV6-4, the J gene TRBJ2-7, with TRBD2 as a possible D gene (6 bases). The CDR3 spans 16 residues. Germline V CDR1 and CDR2: MRHNA, SNTAGT. The V and J ends lost 5 bases and 5 bases respectively, with 22 bases between them. The chain's CDR3 is CASSPPSAEGPDEQYF. In DNA form, the CDR3 reads TGTGCCAGCAGTCCACCTAGTGCGGAGGGCCCCGACGAGCAGTACTTC.

The chain couples TRBV27 to TRBJ1-1; D is possibly TRBD1 (6 bases). The CDR3 is 15 residues long. The germline V and J ends were trimmed by 4 bases and 0 bases, with 12 bases remaining between them. CDR1 and CDR2 (germline): MNHEY, SMNVEV (reference sequence). The CDR3: CASSCGGPMNTEAFF. CDR3 nucleotide sequence: TGTGCCAGCAGTTGTGGGGGCCCCATGAACACTGAAGCTTTCTTT.

The chain joins TRBV6-5 to TRBJ2-7, with TRBD2 matching 9 bases. The CDR3 is made up of 14 amino acids. Germline CDR1 is MNHEY and CDR2 is SVGAGI. J gave up 5 bases and V 6 bases, and 8 bases lay outside the gene matches. The CDR3 protein is CASRRDSGSHEQYF. CDR3 DNA sequence: TGTGCCAGCAGGAGGGATAGCGGGAGCCACGAGCAGTACTTC.

DNA of the CDR3: TGTGCCAGCAGCAAAACCAGACACGACGCCTACGAGCAGTACTTC. This sequence encodes CASSKTRHDAYEQYF. V and J are TRBV21-1 and TRBJ2-7; TRBD1 was called by the table and not checked on the DNA. TRBV21-1 is designated a pseudogene. The CDR3 consists of 15 residues.

The rearrangement joins TRBV10-1 to TRBJ2-3, with TRBD2 matching over 13 bases. CDR3 length equals 15 residues. CDR1 WNHNN and CDR2 SYGVQD come from the germline V gene (reference sequence). Unmatched junction bases numbered 8, after V lost 8 bases and J lost 6 bases. The CDR3 bases are TGCGCCAGCGGCGGACTAGCGGGAGTAAAGGATACGCAGTATTTT. The encoded protein is CASGGLAGVKDTQYF.

Remarks on this clone: Mismatch with germline at one junction end may stem from a read error. This sequence joins TRBV4-1 and TRBJ1-4, with 7 bases fitting TRBD1. The length of the CDR3 is 15 residues. Per the germline V gene, CDR1 is MGHRA and CDR2 is YSYEKL. CDR3 amino acids: CASSQLSQGNGKLFF. The CDR3 DNA reads TGCGCCAGCAGCCAACTATCACAGGGGAATGGAAAACTGTTTTTT.

This chain uses TRBV7-8 with TRBJ2-3, with 15 bases identical to TRBD2. J gave up 7 bases and V 3 bases, and 11 bases lay outside the gene matches. The CDR3 is 18 residues long. The V gene's germline CDR1 is SGHVS and CDR2 FQNEAQ. CDR3: CASSLGTSGRHGGNTQYF. In nucleotides, the CDR3 is TGTGCCAGCAGCTTGGGGACTAGCGGGAGGCACGGCGGGAATACGCAGTATTTT.